This T cell receptor (beta chain) was recovered during a study of shared clonotypes between healthy human individuals. Study-level results: Apart from blood, nothing was sampled; tissue repertoires likely differ. Memory subsets generally showed smaller estimated richness than naive subsets did.

Measured with immunoSEQ multiplex PCR; TCRdb has only the in-frame clones, and not every one. The sample includes about 2.1 million clones, 90% to 95% of them seen just once. This clone has a single count. What it recognizes is unknown. Trimming left V 5 bases short and J 3 bases short, with 17 bases between. The CDR3 totals 15 residues. Germline V gene data show CDR1 as SEHNR and CDR2 as FQNEAQ (reference sequence). Terminally differentiated effector memory CD45RA+ cells were left out of the naive CD8 fraction, which was CD45RO-negative and positively selected for CCR7. This rearrangement joins TRBV7-9 to TRBJ2-7, with D possibly matching TRBD1 (6 bases). The sample comprised naive CD8+ T cells from PBMCs. This clonotype was sampled from a man between 18 and 29 years old in good health. Some clones in this sample may be carry-over from other donors' samples. The CDR3 DNA reads as TGTGCCAGCAGCAGTAGAGACAGGCCCTACTACGAGCAGTACTTC. Translating gives CASSSRDRPYYEQYF.